A selection of T cell receptor beta chains follows, all from one sample in a study of OX40 agonist ivuxolimab in advanced cancers. The data were produced by immunoSEQ multiplex PCR, yet TCRdb's version contains in-frame clones alone and is incomplete. This sample has tens of thousands of clones, with roughly 89% found just once. This specimen consisted of CD4+ or CD8+ T cells sorted from blood, obtained in a trial of the OX40 agonist ivuxolimab. The receptors here all came from an adult with an advanced solid tumor such as melanoma, head and neck, liver or kidney cancer. The CDR3 runs from the conserved cysteine through the conserved F or W. A D gene is named only where the DNA matches it firmly. Clone size is given for some rows only: seen once, a few or many times, or a class if the clone is expanded.

>NA|TRBJ2-7|TRBD2|TRBV19
TGTGCCAGTAGGCCTAGAGCGGGAGAGACCTACGAGCAGTACTTC
CASRPRAGETYEQYF
>NA|TRBJ1-1|NA|TRBV7-3
TGTGCCAGCAGCTTAGACAGGAACACTGAAGCTTTCTTT
CASSLDRNTEAFF
>NA|TRBJ2-2|NA|TRBV30
TGTGCCTGGACGGAGGCCGGGGAGCTGTTTTTT
CAWTEAGELFF
>few|TRBJ2-6|TRBD1|TRBV19
TGTGCCTCCGCGGGACAGGGGTTCGGTGGGGCCAACGTCCTGACTTTC
CASAGQGFGGANVLTF
>NA|TRBJ2-5|NA|TRBV11-2
TGTGCCAGCAGCTTATCTAGGGGGGGCTTTGAGACCCAGTACTTC
CASSLSRGGFETQYF
>NA|TRBJ1-4|NA|TRBV4-2
TGTGCCAGCAGCCAAGAAATCCGGACTTCTCGGGGAGAAAAACTGTTTTTT
CASSQEIRTSRGEKLFF
>once|TRBJ1-2|NA|TRBV7-2
TGTGCCAGCAGCCGGCGGGGGGTTCTAGGGATGGGGATATATCATGGCTACACCTTC
CASSRRGVLGMGIYHGYTF
>NA|TRBJ1-1|NA|TRBV2
TGTGCCAGCAGCGGGGGACCGGGACACTCGGCTTTCTTT
CASSGGPGHSAFF
>NA|TRBJ2-7|TRBD1|TRBV5-1
TGCGCCAGCAGCTTGGACAGGGGGAGCTCCTACGAGCAGTACTTC
CASSLDRGSSYEQYF
>NA|TRBJ2-7|NA|TRBV5-4
TGTGCCAGCAGCCGCCCCGGGACCGGCTCCTACGAGCAGTACTTC
CASSRPGTGSYEQYF
>NA|TRBJ2-1|TRBD2|TRBV7-9
TGTGCCAGCAGCTTAGTTCGACTAGCGGGAGTCTACAATGAGCAGTTCTTC
CASSLVRLAGVYNEQFF
>NA|TRBJ1-5|NA|TRBV7-9
TGTGCCAGCAGCTTAGATTCGGGCGAACCCCAGCATTTT
CASSLDSGEPQHF
>NA|TRBJ2-5|NA|TRBV28
TGTGCCAGCAGTGGCCGGGAGACCCAGTACTTC
CASSGRETQYF
>NA|TRBJ1-2|TRBD1|TRBV10-3
TGTGCCATCAGTCCGGTGGCTCTACAGGGGAGCTATGGCTACACCTTC
CAISPVALQGSYGYTF
>NA|TRBJ2-7|TRBD1|TRBV19
TGTGCCAGTAGTTTACAGGGGAACGCCTACGAGCAGTACTTC
CASSLQGNAYEQYF
>NA|TRBJ2-3|NA|TRBV7-2
TGTGCCAGCAGCCCCCAAGGCGGAGTGGGGGATACGCAGTATTTT
CASSPQGGVGDTQYF
>NA|TRBJ1-6|NA|TRBV6-5
TGTGCCACCCGACAAGGGCTATCTTATAATTCACCCCTCCACTTT
CATRQGLSYNSPLHF
>once|TRBJ2-5|TRBD1|TRBV18
TGTGCCAGCTCACCAGGACAGGCCCAAGAGACCCAGTACTTC
CASSPGQAQETQYF
>NA|TRBJ2-1|TRBD2|TRBV7-7
TGTGCTAGCAGCCCCTCGACGGGGGGGGGAAGTGAGCAGTTCTTC
CASSPSTGGGSEQFF
>NA|TRBJ1-5|TRBD1|TRBV28
TGTGCCAGCAGCCAGAGGACAGGCCCGAGAGGCAATCAGCCCCAGCATTTT
CASSQRTGPRGNQPQHF
>NA|TRBJ2-3|NA|TRBV4-3
TGCGCCAGCAGCCCACCTTGGGACTCGGGGAAGGAAGATACGCAGTATTTT
CASSPPWDSGKEDTQYF
>NA|TRBJ2-1|NA|TRBV9
TGTGCCAGCAGCGGAAGCGGATTCTACAATGAGCAGTTCTTC
CASSGSGFYNEQFF
>NA|TRBJ2-7|NA|TRBV6-1
TGTGCCTGCCGGAGGGGCGTTTCTACCTACGAGCAGTACTTC
CACRRGVSTYEQYF
>NA|TRBJ1-6|NA|TRBV30
TGTGCCTGGAGTGGGAGCAGAAATTCACCCCTCCACTTT
CAWSGSRNSPLHF
>NA|TRBJ1-5|NA|TRBV6-1
TGTGCCAGCAGTGGGGGTGGGGGGCTGGAGCCCCAGCATTTT
CASSGGGGLEPQHF
>NA|TRBJ2-5|NA|TRBV11-2
TGTGCCAGCAGCTTAAGCGGTCTATTCGAGACCCAGTACTTC
CASSLSGLFETQYF
>few|TRBJ2-5|NA|TRBV9
TGTGCCAGCAGCGTAGGGGCGGGACAAGAGACCCAGTACTTC
CASSVGAGQETQYF
>NA|TRBJ2-3|NA|TRBV30
TGTGCCTGGACCGTAGGGGGGTGGACAGATACGCAGTATTTT
CAWTVGGWTDTQYF
>NA|TRBJ2-5|NA|TRBV5-1
TGCGCCAGCAGCTGGAGCGGGCCTAGGGGAGAGACCCAGTACTTC
CASSWSGPRGETQYF
>NA|TRBJ2-5|NA|TRBV9
TGTGCCAGCAGCGTGGCGGCCCAAGAGACCCAGTACTTC
CASSVAAQETQYF
>NA|TRBJ2-3|NA|TRBV29-1
TGCAGCGTTCGGGGATCTGGGGTGGGCAATACGCAGTATTTT
CSVRGSGVGNTQYF
>NA|TRBJ1-1|NA|TRBV16
TGTGCCAGCAGCCAAAGATCCGGGTCCGAAGCTTTCTTT
CASSQRSGSEAFF
>NA|TRBJ2-5|TRBD1|TRBV10-3
TGTGCCATCAGTGAGAACAGGGGAGAGAGAGAGACCCAGTACTTC
CAISENRGERETQYF
>NA|TRBJ2-3|NA|TRBV15
TGTGCCACCAGCAGGGTACGAGGTCCGACCACAGATACGCAGTATTTT
CATSRVRGPTTDTQYF
>NA|TRBJ2-2|NA|TRBV28
TGTGCCAGCAGTTTCAGGGGCTGGGCCGGGGAGCTGTTTTTT
CASSFRGWAGELFF
>once|TRBJ2-5|TRBD1|TRBV2
TGTGCCAGCAGTGGGGACAGGGGCCAAGAGACCCAGTACTTC
CASSGDRGQETQYF
>NA|TRBJ2-2|NA|TRBV5-1
TGCGCCAGCAGCTTGGAAGTCCAACTCGCCAGCGGGGAGCTGTTTTTT
CASSLEVQLASGELFF
>NA|TRBJ1-2|NA|TRBV6-1
TGTGCCAGCAGTGAAGCGGGTGGGGCTGCTGGCTATGGCTACACCTTC
CASSEAGGAAGYGYTF
>NA|TRBJ1-6|TRBD1|TRBV5-5
TGTGCCAGCAGCTTTGACGGGACAGGGGCCGCACCCCTCCACTTT
CASSFDGTGAAPLHF
>NA|TRBJ2-1|TRBD2|TRBV11-2
TGTGCCAGCAGCTTACGTCCTAGCGGGGGGCCCAATGAGCAGTTCTTC
CASSLRPSGGPNEQFF
>NA|TRBJ2-7|TRBD1|TRBV2
TGTGCCAGCAGTGTTCTTCAGGGGGAACACGAGCAGTACTTC
CASSVLQGEHEQYF
>few|TRBJ2-3|NA|TRBV6-1
TGTGCCAGCAGTGAAACAGGACGGGATACGCAGTATTTT
CASSETGRDTQYF
>NA|TRBJ1-4|TRBD1|TRBV7-8
TGTGCCAGCAGCTCGGACAGGGTTAGTGAAAAACTGTTTTTT
CASSSDRVSEKLFF
>few|TRBJ1-1|NA|TRBV28
TGTGCCAGCAAACCGGGGAACACTGAAGCTTTCTTT
CASKPGNTEAFF
>NA|TRBJ1-6|NA|TRBV27
TGTGCCAGCAGTTCCAAATCCGGGACACAAATTTCACCCCTCCACTTT
CASSSKSGTQISPLHF
>NA|TRBJ2-7|TRBD1|TRBV18
TGTGCCAGCTCACCACCAGGGACAGGGTTTGTCCACGAGCAGTACTTC
CASSPPGTGFVHEQYF
>NA|TRBJ1-5|NA|TRBV6-1
TGTGCCAGCGGTCACAATCAGCCCCAGCATTTT
CASGHNQPQHF
>NA|TRBJ1-6|TRBD1|TRBV11-2
TGTGCCAGCAGCTTAGTCGGACAGGGGCTCTCCTCACCCCTCCACTTT
CASSLVGQGLSSPLHF
>few|TRBJ2-1|TRBD1|TRBV5-1
TGCGCCAGCAGTTTGGGGCAGGGGGCATACAATGAGCAGTTCTTC
CASSLGQGAYNEQFF
>NA|TRBJ2-3|NA|TRBV19
TGTGCCAGTAGTATTTTGGGCGCAGATACGCAGTATTTT
CASSILGADTQYF
>NA|TRBJ1-2|NA|TRBV15
TGTGCCACCAGCAGAGCGGAGGGATCAGGCTACACCTTC
CATSRAEGSGYTF
>NA|TRBJ1-5|NA|TRBV6-1
TGTGCCAGCACCCTTGGACAGAGTAATCAGCCCCAGCATTTT
CASTLGQSNQPQHF
>NA|TRBJ2-5|NA|TRBV5-8
TGTGCCAGCAGCTTCATCCTGGTGGGAGAGACCCAGTACTTC
CASSFILVGETQYF
>few|TRBJ1-2|TRBD1|TRBV5-1
TGCGCCAGCAGCTTGGAAGCAGGGGGAGGCTACACCTTC
CASSLEAGGGYTF
>NA|TRBJ2-5|TRBD2|TRBV27
TGTGCCAGCAGGGCAGCCCTGGACGGGGGGGGGACCCAGTACTTC
CASRAALDGGGTQYF
>NA|TRBJ2-2|NA|TRBV19
TGTGCCAGTAGTATAGTGCCAGGGGTGATGTTGTTTTTT
CASSIVPGVMLFF
>NA|TRBJ1-4|NA|TRBV29-1
TGCAGCGTTGAACTCGGGACATCGGGACTGTTTTTT
CSVELGTSGLFF
>NA|TRBJ1-6|TRBD1|TRBV19
TGTGCCAGTAGTGAGACAGGGGGCAATTCACCCCTCCACTTT
CASSETGGNSPLHF
>NA|TRBJ2-2|TRBD1|TRBV7-9
TGTGCCAGCAGCTTAGCGCGGGACAGGGGAACCGGGGAGCTGTTTTTT
CASSLARDRGTGELFF